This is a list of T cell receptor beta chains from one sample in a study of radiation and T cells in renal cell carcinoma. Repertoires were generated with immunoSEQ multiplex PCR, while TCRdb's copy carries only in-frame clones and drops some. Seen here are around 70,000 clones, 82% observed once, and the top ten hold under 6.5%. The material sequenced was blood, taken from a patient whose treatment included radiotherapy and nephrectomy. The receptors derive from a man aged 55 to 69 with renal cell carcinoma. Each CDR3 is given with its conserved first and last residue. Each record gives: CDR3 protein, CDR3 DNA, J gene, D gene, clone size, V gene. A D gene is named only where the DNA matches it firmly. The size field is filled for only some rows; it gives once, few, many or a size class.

CASRGSAGLYEQYF TGTGCCAGCAGGGGTAGTGCAGGTCTTTACGAGCAGTACTTC TRBJ2-7 - once TRBV6-5
CASGQGGANILTF TGTGCCAGCGGACAGGGTGGGGCCAACATCCTGACTTTC TRBJ2-6 TRBD1 - TRBV6-4
CATGTYGYTF TGTGCCACCGGGACCTATGGCTACACCTTC TRBJ1-2 - - TRBV7-2
CASSLIPSSYQPQHF TGTGCCAGCAGTTTAATCCCCAGTTCGTATCAGCCCCAGCATTTT TRBJ1-5 - - TRBV28
CSGTGGDEQFF TGCAGCGGGACAGGTGGTGATGAGCAGTTCTTC TRBJ2-1 TRBD1 - TRBV29-1
CASSVPSGSDEQFF TGTGCCAGCAGCGTACCTAGCGGGAGTGATGAGCAGTTCTTC TRBJ2-1 TRBD2 once TRBV9
CASTPGPSADTQYF TGCGCCAGCACCCCGGGGCCCTCGGCAGATACGCAGTATTTT TRBJ2-3 - - TRBV5-1
CAISAEVEGEKLFF TGTGCCATCAGTGCAGAGGTTGAGGGGGAAAAACTGTTTTTT TRBJ1-4 - - TRBV10-3
CSAARGSETQYF TGCAGCGCTGCTCGGGGATCGGAGACCCAGTACTTC TRBJ2-5 - - TRBV29-1
CASSLLGEGRREQYF TGTGCCAGTAGCCTCCTTGGTGAAGGGAGGCGCGAGCAGTACTTC TRBJ2-7 - - TRBV19
CASRQQFSTDTQYF TGTGCCAGCAGACAACAGTTTAGCACAGATACGCAGTATTTT TRBJ2-3 - once TRBV16
CASSPPARVYGYTF TGTGCCAGCTCACCACCTGCCAGGGTTTATGGCTACACCTTC TRBJ1-2 - - TRBV18
CASSLMGDTEAFF TGTGCCAGCAGCTTGATGGGGGACACTGAAGCTTTCTTT TRBJ1-1 - - TRBV5-5
CASSSTGWRQPQHF TGTGCCAGCAGTTCGACAGGGTGGAGGCAGCCCCAGCATTTT TRBJ1-5 TRBD1 - TRBV27
CASSQEADAGRTDTQYF TGCGCCAGCAGCCAGGAGGCGGACGCCGGCCGCACAGATACGCAGTATTTT TRBJ2-3 - - TRBV4-1
CASSLPGLRKETQYF TGTGCCAGCAGCTTACCGGGACTGAGAAAAGAGACCCAGTACTTC TRBJ2-5 - - TRBV13
CASREGLAGDYEQFF TGTGCCAGCAGGGAGGGACTAGCGGGAGACTATGAGCAGTTCTTC TRBJ2-1 TRBD2 - TRBV9
CASSLSVPGEQYF TGTGCCAGCAGTTTATCGGTACCGGGGGAGCAGTACTTC TRBJ2-7 - - TRBV27
CASSIVGINTEAFF TGTGCCAGTAGTATTGTGGGTATTAACACTGAAGCTTTCTTT TRBJ1-1 - - TRBV19
CASSTLAYEQYF TGTGCCAGCAGCACGTTAGCCTACGAGCAGTACTTC TRBJ2-7 - - TRBV14
CARKRELSTDTQYF TGTGCCAGGAAACGGGAGCTTAGCACAGATACGCAGTATTTT TRBJ2-3 - - TRBV2
CASIKRGGLPGSNEQFF TGTGCCAGCATCAAGAGGGGGGGACTCCCTGGAAGCAATGAGCAGTTCTTC TRBJ2-1 - - TRBV7-2
CASSYPWGEGDTQYF TGTGCCAGCAGTTACCCGTGGGGGGAAGGAGATACGCAGTATTTT TRBJ2-3 - - TRBV28
CASSYSISASQYF TGTGCCAGCAGTTACTCGATTTCAGCGTCCCAGTACTTC TRBJ2-5 - few TRBV6-5
CASRGTGNTEAFF TGTGCCAGCAGGGGGACAGGGAACACTGAAGCTTTCTTT TRBJ1-1 TRBD1 - TRBV6-1
CASSSGWTVMNTEAFF TGCGCCAGCAGCTCAGGTTGGACGGTTATGAACACTGAAGCTTTCTTT TRBJ1-1 - - TRBV5-1
CASGTTGTGGWETQYF TGTGCCAGCGGGACGACCGGGACAGGGGGCTGGGAGACCCAGTACTTC TRBJ2-5 TRBD1 - TRBV28
CASSVGGQLGNTIYF TGTGCCAGTAGCGTCGGTGGACAGCTTGGAAACACCATATATTTT TRBJ1-3 - - TRBV19
CASSFVDRDTGELFF TGTGCCAGCAGTTTCGTGGACAGGGACACCGGGGAGCTGTTTTTT TRBJ2-2 TRBD1 - TRBV28
CSVKSRDRDRRGEQFF TGCAGCGTTAAGTCCCGGGACAGGGATCGAAGAGGTGAGCAGTTCTTC TRBJ2-1 TRBD1 - TRBV29-1
CSVGTSGSPTDTQYF TGCAGCGTGGGAACTAGCGGGAGTCCCACAGATACGCAGTATTTT TRBJ2-3 TRBD2 - TRBV29-1
CASSSPVSGANVLTF TGTGCCAGCAGTTCCCCTGTCTCTGGGGCCAACGTCCTGACTTTC TRBJ2-6 - - TRBV25-1
CASSWGRGASTDTQYF TGCGCCAGCAGCTGGGGCCGAGGAGCTAGCACAGATACGCAGTATTTT TRBJ2-3 - - TRBV5-1
CASSPGQGAQYF TGTGCCAGCAGCCCGGGACAGGGAGCGCAGTATTTT TRBJ2-3 TRBD1 - TRBV13
CASSELQSPSNEQFF TGTGCCAGCAGTGAACTTCAGTCACCAAGCAATGAGCAGTTCTTC TRBJ2-1 - - TRBV2
CAFDTEAFF TGTGCCTTTGACACTGAAGCTTTCTTT TRBJ1-1 - - TRBV30
CASSSTGSGEQYF TGTGCCAGCAGCTCGACAGGGAGCGGCGAGCAGTACTTC TRBJ2-7 TRBD1 - TRBV7-2
CASSLGQRADTQYF TGTGCCAGCAGCTTGGGGCAGCGCGCAGATACGCAGTATTTT TRBJ2-3 - - TRBV11-3
CASSWGLAGVPRPNEQFF TGCGCCAGCAGCTGGGGACTAGCGGGAGTCCCCCGTCCCAATGAGCAGTTCTTC TRBJ2-1 TRBD2 once TRBV5-1
CASSATPRRFNEQFF TGCGCCAGCAGCGCGACTCCCCGCCGCTTCAATGAGCAGTTCTTC TRBJ2-1 - - TRBV5-1
CASSLGAGPTDTQYF TGTGCCAGCAGCTTAGGAGCGGGCCCCACAGATACGCAGTATTTT TRBJ2-3 - - TRBV11-3
CASSQGDRATLYEQYF TGCGCCAGCAGCCAAGGCGACAGGGCGACTCTCTACGAGCAGTACTTC TRBJ2-7 TRBD1 - TRBV4-1
CASSTLTGPYEQYF TGCGCCAGCAGCACCCTGACAGGTCCCTACGAGCAGTACTTC TRBJ2-7 - once TRBV4-1
CASSESQFDEQFF TGTGCCAGCAGTGAGTCCCAGTTCGATGAGCAGTTCTTC TRBJ2-1 - few TRBV2
CASSQSPPSGTYEQYF TGCGCCAGCAGCCAGTCCCCGCCCAGCGGGACCTACGAGCAGTACTTC TRBJ2-7 TRBD2 - TRBV4-1
CASSLGTGGVDGYTF TGTGCCAGCAGCTTGGGGACAGGGGGAGTGGACGGCTACACCTTC TRBJ1-2 TRBD1 - TRBV7-2
CASARSAGAGNTIYF TGTGCCAGCGCTCGGAGCGCTGGCGCTGGAAACACCATATATTTT TRBJ1-3 - - TRBV7-8